Listed below are T cell receptor beta chains from one sample, sequenced in a study of long-term antiretroviral therapy in people with HIV. The assay was immunoSEQ multiplex PCR, and TCRdb's table has in-frame clones only and misses some. The data show approximately 34,000 clones, roughly four fifths seen once. This specimen consisted of unsorted PBMCs, obtained 1 year after starting antiretroviral therapy. The receptor source for this set is a man between 18 and 35 years old with HIV. CDR3s include the opening cysteine and the closing phenylalanine or tryptophan. A D gene is named only where the DNA matches it firmly. Clone size is not always given. Where it is, it says once, few, many or a class for expanded clones.

v_call: TRBV9; d_call: .; j_call: TRBJ2-1; clone_size: .; cdr3_nt: TGTGCCAGCAGCGTTTTTAGCGGCTCCTCCTACAATGAGCAGTTCTTC; cdr3_aa: CASSVFSGSSYNEQFF
v_call: TRBV10-1; d_call: .; j_call: TRBJ2-7; clone_size: .; cdr3_nt: TGCGCCAGCAGTGAGTTAGGAATCTCCGAGCAGTACTTC; cdr3_aa: CASSELGISEQYF
v_call: TRBV19; d_call: .; j_call: TRBJ1-4; clone_size: .; cdr3_nt: TGTGCCAGTAGTCCCCGGATGGTCGAAAAACTGTTTTTT; cdr3_aa: CASSPRMVEKLFF
v_call: TRBV7-2; d_call: TRBD2; j_call: TRBJ2-1; clone_size: .; cdr3_nt: TGTGCCAGCAGCACAAAGGCTCGTATGAATGGCGGGAGGGTCGATGAGCAGTTCTTC; cdr3_aa: CASSTKARMNGGRVDEQFF
v_call: TRBV11-2; d_call: .; j_call: TRBJ2-2; clone_size: .; cdr3_nt: TGTGCCAGCAGCTTAGAAGCCACCGGGGAGCTGTTTTTT; cdr3_aa: CASSLEATGELFF
v_call: TRBV7-2; d_call: TRBD2; j_call: TRBJ2-1; clone_size: once; cdr3_nt: TGTGCCAGCAGCTTTCCTGAGTTGAGCGGGGGAGAGACCTACAATGAGCAGTTCTTC; cdr3_aa: CASSFPELSGGETYNEQFF
v_call: TRBV19; d_call: .; j_call: TRBJ1-1; clone_size: .; cdr3_nt: TGTGCCAGTAGTATGGGCAGATCGAACACTGAAGCTTTCTTT; cdr3_aa: CASSMGRSNTEAFF
v_call: TRBV14; d_call: TRBD1; j_call: TRBJ2-7; clone_size: .; cdr3_nt: TGTGCCAGCAGCCCTCTTAGGACAGGCGAGCAGTACTTC; cdr3_aa: CASSPLRTGEQYF
v_call: TRBV7-2; d_call: TRBD1; j_call: TRBJ1-1; clone_size: .; cdr3_nt: TGTGCCAGCAGCCGACAGGGACAAACTGAAGCTTTCTTT; cdr3_aa: CASSRQGQTEAFF
v_call: TRBV7-2; d_call: TRBD2; j_call: TRBJ2-7; clone_size: .; cdr3_nt: TGTGCCAGCAGCCCCCCCGGGGGTGGGACTAGCGGGAGCCACGAGCAGTACTTC; cdr3_aa: CASSPPGGGTSGSHEQYF
v_call: TRBV6-5; d_call: .; j_call: TRBJ1-2; clone_size: once; cdr3_nt: TGTGCCAGCAGTTACTCGAGGGGTACTAACTATGGCTACACCTTC; cdr3_aa: CASSYSRGTNYGYTF
v_call: TRBV19; d_call: .; j_call: TRBJ2-1; clone_size: .; cdr3_nt: TGTGCCAGTAGTATTACTGGGAGATACAATGAGCAGTTCTTC; cdr3_aa: CASSITGRYNEQFF
v_call: TRBV6-5; d_call: .; j_call: TRBJ2-3; clone_size: .; cdr3_nt: TGTGCCAGCAGGGGGGACACAGATACGCAGTATTTT; cdr3_aa: CASRGDTDTQYF
v_call: TRBV9; d_call: TRBD1; j_call: TRBJ2-1; clone_size: .; cdr3_nt: TGTGCCAGCACATCCGGGACAGGGGCCACGGATGAGCAGTTCTTC; cdr3_aa: CASTSGTGATDEQFF
v_call: TRBV10-1; d_call: .; j_call: TRBJ2-7; clone_size: .; cdr3_nt: TGCGCCAGCAGACCTAGCGTCTCCTACGAGCAGTACTTC; cdr3_aa: CASRPSVSYEQYF
v_call: TRBV5-4; d_call: .; j_call: TRBJ2-7; clone_size: .; cdr3_nt: TGTGCCAGCAGCTATTTACCGAGGGGTTCCTACGAGCAGTACTTC; cdr3_aa: CASSYLPRGSYEQYF
v_call: TRBV11-2; d_call: .; j_call: TRBJ2-7; clone_size: .; cdr3_nt: TGTGCCAGCAGCGCCGACGAGCAGTACTTC; cdr3_aa: CASSADEQYF
v_call: TRBV9; d_call: .; j_call: TRBJ2-2; clone_size: .; cdr3_nt: TGTGCCAGCAGCGCGGCGTACGGGGGCACCGGGGAGCTGTTTTTT; cdr3_aa: CASSAAYGGTGELFF
v_call: TRBV7-9; d_call: TRBD1; j_call: TRBJ1-1; clone_size: .; cdr3_nt: TGTGCCAGCAGCTTCCCGGGACAGGGTTTAGTTGAAGCTTTCTTT; cdr3_aa: CASSFPGQGLVEAFF
v_call: TRBV5-4; d_call: TRBD1; j_call: TRBJ1-1; clone_size: few; cdr3_nt: TGTGCCAGCAGCCAAGGACAGGGGAGAGGGGGCACTGAAGCTTTCTTT; cdr3_aa: CASSQGQGRGGTEAFF
v_call: TRBV28; d_call: .; j_call: TRBJ1-2; clone_size: .; cdr3_nt: TGTGCCAGCAGTACCCCTATCAGGGGAAGAGGACCCTATGGCTACACCTTC; cdr3_aa: CASSTPIRGRGPYGYTF
v_call: TRBV6-4; d_call: .; j_call: TRBJ2-1; clone_size: .; cdr3_nt: TGTGCCAGCAGTCTTCGGGAGTCCTTGTGGAATGAGCAGTTCTTC; cdr3_aa: CASSLRESLWNEQFF
v_call: TRBV6-5; d_call: .; j_call: TRBJ1-4; clone_size: .; cdr3_nt: TGTGCCAGCAGTTACTCGGGGGTCTATGAAAAACTGTTTTTT; cdr3_aa: CASSYSGVYEKLFF
v_call: TRBV9; d_call: TRBD1; j_call: TRBJ1-3; clone_size: .; cdr3_nt: TGTGCCAGCAGCGCAGGGGGGTCTGGAAACACCATATATTTT; cdr3_aa: CASSAGGSGNTIYF
v_call: TRBV7-6; d_call: .; j_call: TRBJ2-7; clone_size: few; cdr3_nt: TGTGCCAGCAGCTTAGAGGCCGACAGGTCCATAGGTGAGCAGTACTTC; cdr3_aa: CASSLEADRSIGEQYF
v_call: TRBV20-1; d_call: .; j_call: TRBJ2-7; clone_size: once; cdr3_nt: TGCAGTGCTAGAGACAACTACGAGCAGTACTTC; cdr3_aa: CSARDNYEQYF
v_call: TRBV18; d_call: TRBD1; j_call: TRBJ2-7; clone_size: .; cdr3_nt: TGTGCCAGCTCACCCCCCCCCGGGACAGGGCGCTACCGGGGAATCGAGCAGTACTTC; cdr3_aa: CASSPPPGTGRYRGIEQYF
v_call: TRBV5-4; d_call: TRBD2; j_call: TRBJ2-5; clone_size: once; cdr3_nt: TGTGCCAGCAGCTTGGGAGCGGGGGGTTTTCAAGAGACCCAGTACTTC; cdr3_aa: CASSLGAGGFQETQYF
v_call: TRBV28; d_call: TRBD1; j_call: TRBJ1-2; clone_size: .; cdr3_nt: TGTGCCAGCAGTTCCTCGGACAGGGTCATTGGCTACACCTTC; cdr3_aa: CASSSSDRVIGYTF
v_call: TRBV5-1; d_call: TRBD2; j_call: TRBJ2-7; clone_size: .; cdr3_nt: TGCGCCAGCAGCACTACTAGCGTTATCTCCTACGAGCAGTACTTC; cdr3_aa: CASSTTSVISYEQYF